One TCR beta chain is described in this entry. The antigen remains undetermined. These data originate in a study of cytomegalovirus exposure and HLA in healthy donors. Study-level information: Out of 180 million or so T cells, an earlier analysis found roughly 100 million unique TCR beta sequences in total. Broader study findings: In a later analysis, a missense DCLRE1C variant was linked to TCR beta V- and J-gene trimming. The productive fraction for most TCR beta V segments was about 87% or about 30% in an earlier analysis.

The CDR3 totals 16 residues. The J segment lost 7 bases and the V segment lost 2 bases, leaving 10 bases of the junction unmatched. Germline V gene sequence: CDR1 MGHRA, CDR2 YSYEKL. The PCR contained 60 Vbeta and 13 Jbeta primers. The table came from immunoSEQ multiplex PCR; TCRdb's copy has only in-frame clones and leaves some out. The data contain 150,000 to 200,000 clones, over 60% of them singletons. This clonotype was obtained from a man in his fifties in good health and CMV-seropositive. The gene calls are TRBV4-1 and TRBJ1-5; 8 nucleotides match TRBD1. Specimen: PBMCs. The CDR3 sequence: CASSQPPQGAGQPQHF. CDR3 nucleotides: TGCGCCAGCAGCCAACCCCCCCAGGGGGCAGGGCAGCCCCAGCATTTT.